This T cell receptor beta chain is from a study of cytomegalovirus exposure and HLA in healthy donors. This CDR3 contains 14 residues. The ends were cut back, 2 bases at V and 3 bases at J, with 8 bases in the middle. The germline V gene has CDR1 MNHEY and CDR2 SVGAGI. Only one count was recorded for this clone. What it binds is not known. PCR involved 60 Vbeta and 13 Jbeta primers. Assay: immunoSEQ multiplex PCR; the TCRdb copy retains only in-frame clones and omits some. The sample lists around 130,000 clones; roughly 79% were seen once. Notes on the study in general: There were some V segments, including TRBV6-2 and TRBV6-3, excluded as indistinguishable. In a later analysis, an Asian-associated ancestry cluster reportedly showed fewer N-insertions than the roughly 730-donor mean. A later analysis linked 15,000 to 20,000 TCR beta sequences to HLA alleles at 0.05 false discovery rate.

The source is a woman aged 18-30 years in good health and CMV-seronegative. The material sequenced was PBMCs. The chain combines TRBV6-5 with TRBJ2-1; D not resolved. The CDR3 DNA is TGTGCCAGCAGTTACACGGGTAGCTACAATGAGCAGTTCTTC. Translating it yields CASSYTGSYNEQFF.